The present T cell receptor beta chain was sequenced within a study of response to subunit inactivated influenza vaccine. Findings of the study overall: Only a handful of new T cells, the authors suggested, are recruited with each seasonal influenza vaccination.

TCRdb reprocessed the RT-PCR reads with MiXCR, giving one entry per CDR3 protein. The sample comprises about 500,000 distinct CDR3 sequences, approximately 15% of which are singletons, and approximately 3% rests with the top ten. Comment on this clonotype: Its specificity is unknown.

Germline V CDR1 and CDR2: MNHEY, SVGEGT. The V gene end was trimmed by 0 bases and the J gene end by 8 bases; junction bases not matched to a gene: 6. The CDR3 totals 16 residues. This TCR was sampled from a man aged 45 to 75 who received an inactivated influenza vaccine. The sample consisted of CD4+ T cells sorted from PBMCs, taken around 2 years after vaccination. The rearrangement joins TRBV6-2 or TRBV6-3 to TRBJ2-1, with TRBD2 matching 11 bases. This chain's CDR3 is CASSYSSGRVSDEQFF. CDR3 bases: TGTGCCAGCAGTTACTCTAGCGGGAGGGTAAGCGATGAGCAGTTCTTC.